The 25 T cell receptor beta chains reported below all come from one sample, sequenced in a study of shared clonotypes between healthy human individuals. Using immunoSEQ multiplex PCR, the repertoire was profiled, and TCRdb retains in-frame clones only, with some absent. The sample contains about 470,000 clones, roughly 80% of which appear only once. The material sequenced was PBMCs. These receptor sequences come from a woman in her thirties or forties in good health. Some clones in this sample may be carry-over from other donors' samples.

The CDR3 region is CASSAGAGDTQYF. The CDR3 region has the DNA TGTGCCAGTAGTGCAGGGGCCGGCGATACGCAGTATTTT. The gene calls are TRBV19 and TRBJ2-3, with D perhaps matching TRBD1 (6 bases). Germline V gene lookup returns CDR1 LNHDA and CDR2 SQIVND (reference sequence). This CDR3 is built from 13 residues. V was pared by 5 bases and J by 6 bases, with 12 bases between. Combining the CDR3 with reference TRBV19 and TRBJ2-3 gives the whole variable domain DGGITQSPKYLFRKEGQNVTLSCEQNLNHDAMYWYRQDPGQGLRLIYYSQIVNDFQKGDIAEGYSVSREKKESFPLTVTSAQKNPTAFYLCASSAGAGDTQYFGPGTRLTVL.

The chain couples TRBV5-1 to TRBJ2-5, with D perhaps given as TRBD1 or TRBD2 (6 bases each). The germline gives CDR1 SGHRS, CDR2 YFSETQ. V was pared by 7 bases and J by 5 bases, with 18 bases between. This CDR3 contains 14 residues. CDR3 sequence: CASGLEGGEETQYF. The CDR3 coding sequence is TGCGCCAGCGGACTGGAGGGGGGAGAGGAGACCCAGTACTTC.

This chain uses TRBV30 with TRBJ2-7; 7 bases align to TRBD1. Germline V gene data show CDR1 as GTSNPN and CDR2 as SVGIG (reference sequence). This CDR3 spans 17 amino acids. V shed 3 bases, J shed 0 bases, and the junction held 14 bases outside the gene matches. The CDR3 here is CAWSLRPGDSLSYEQYF. The CDR3 region has the DNA TGTGCCTGGAGCCTGAGACCCGGGGACAGTCTCTCCTACGAGCAGTACTTC.

The J gene is TRBJ2-5, the V gene TRBV11-2, with D unresolved. This CDR3 is built from 14 residues. V gave up 2 bases and J gave up 9 bases, with 16 bases separating them. Germline CDR1 SGHAT, CDR2 FQNNGV. The CDR3 loop is CASSLREPPGAQYF. The DNA for the CDR3 is TGTGCCAGCAGCTTACGAGAGCCCCCTGGGGCCCAGTACTTC.

This chain joins TRBV21-1 and TRBJ2-5. TRBV21-1 is a pseudogene locus. The CDR3 runs 11 residues. CDR3 in amino acids: CASSNQETQYF. In DNA form, the CDR3 reads TGTGCCAGCAGCAACCAAGAGACCCAGTACTTC.

The chain is built from TRBV30 and TRBJ1-5; D possibly corresponds to TRBD1 (6 bases). The ends were cut back, 1 base at V and 5 bases at J, with 12 bases in the middle. The CDR3 runs to 14 residues. The V gene's germline CDR1 is GTSNPN and CDR2 SVGIG (reference sequence). CDR3 in DNA: TGTGCCTGGAGTGCCGTCAGGGGTTATCAGCCCCAGCATTTT. Translation gives CAWSAVRGYQPQHF.

The rearrangement joins TRBV7-9 to TRBJ2-7, with D perhaps matching TRBD2 (6 bases). With 3 bases removed from V and 4 bases from J, the gap between germline ends came to 13 bases. CDR3 length: 14 amino acids. Germline V gene sequence: CDR1 SEHNR, CDR2 FQNEAQ (reference sequence). CDR3 amino acids: CASSLGGSVYEQYF. The CDR3 DNA is TGTGCCAGCAGCTTGGGGGGATCCGTATACGAGCAGTACTTC. Drawing the rest from reference TRBV7-9 and TRBJ2-7, the complete variable domain is DTGVSQNPRHKITKRGQNVTFRCDPISEHNRLYWYRQTLGQGPEFLTYFQNEAQLEKSRLLSDRFSAERPKGSFSTLEIQRTEQGDSAMYLCASSLGGSVYEQYFGPGTRLTVT.

The CDR3 protein is CASSQTTGTANQPQHF. The CDR3 region has the DNA TGTGCCAGCAGCCAAACGACAGGGACAGCGAATCAGCCCCAGCATTTT. The chain uses TRBV5-5 and TRBJ1-5; 7 bases are shared with TRBD1. This CDR3 comprises 16 residues. J lost 4 bases, V lost 4 bases, and 11 bases had no gene match. CDR1 and CDR2 (germline): SGHKS, YYEKEE (reference sequence).

The gene calls are TRBV28 and TRBJ1-5, with D unclear. V lost 2 bases to trimming and J lost 0 bases, with 8 bases between them. The CDR3 consists of 15 residues. Per the germline V gene, CDR1 is MDHEN and CDR2 is SYDVKM. CDR3 nucleotides: TGTGCCAGCAGTTTAGGAGGGAATAGCAATCAGCCCCAGCATTTT. Amino acids: CASSLGGNSNQPQHF.

The chain recombines TRBV7-8 with TRBJ2-7, with 9 nucleotides matching TRBD2. The germline gives CDR1 SGHVS, CDR2 FQNEAQ. Unmatched junction bases numbered 15, after V lost 6 bases and J lost 6 bases. CDR3 length: 16 residues. CDR3 protein: CASSPGPGTSFSEQYF. DNA for the CDR3: TGTGCCAGCAGTCCTGGACCCGGGACTAGCTTTTCCGAGCAGTACTTC.

This clone was seen once. The V and J genes are TRBV4-1 and TRBJ2-3; TRBD2 agrees at 10 bases. Germline CDR1 MGHRA, CDR2 YSYEKL. The ends lost 0 bases at V and 8 bases at J; junction bases unmatched: 8. The CDR3 has 16 amino acids. For the CDR3, the DNA is TGCGCCAGCAGCCAAGAAGGAAGCGGGAGGGGAGGTACGCAGTATTTT. Encoded protein: CASSQEGSGRGGTQYF.

V usage is TRBV7-2 and J usage is TRBJ1-3; no firm D call. The CDR3 totals 12 residues. Germline V gene lookup returns CDR1 SGHTA and CDR2 FQGNSA. V dropped 6 bases and J dropped 0 bases, with 3 bases sitting between them. The CDR3 sequence: CASSDSGNTIYF. The DNA for the CDR3 is TGTGCCAGCAGTGACTCTGGAAACACCATATATTTT.

This clone was seen only once. CDR3: CASSLTSGRQYEQYF. The CDR3 DNA sequence: TGTGCCAGCAGCTTAACTAGCGGGAGGCAATACGAGCAGTACTTC. The chain uses TRBV11-2 and TRBJ2-7, with TRBD2 identical over 12 bases. Germline loops: CDR1 SGHAT, CDR2 FQNNGV. The CDR3 is made up of 15 amino acids. V shed 2 bases and J 4 bases; nucleotides not matched to a gene: 3.

V usage is TRBV7-2 and J usage is TRBJ2-2, with TRBD2 identical over 10 bases. The CDR3 extends over 15 amino acids. V was pared by 1 base and J by 6 bases, with 2 bases of the junction left unmatched. Germline lookup yields CDR1 SGHTA and CDR2 FQGNSA. CDR3 protein: CASSLVLAGPGELFF. DNA for the CDR3: TGTGCCAGCAGCTTAGTACTAGCGGGACCCGGGGAGCTGTTTTTT.

The CDR3, as DNA: TGTGCCAGCAGTTTAGGGACTAGCGGGAGGAATGAGCAGTTCTTC. It is translated as CASSLGTSGRNEQFF. The chain recombines TRBV28 with TRBJ2-1; 15 nucleotides match TRBD2. This CDR3 is built from 15 residues. The V and J ends lost 2 bases and 7 bases, in that order; junction bases with no gene match: 0. Germline-derived CDR1 and CDR2 are MDHEN and SYDVKM.

The V gene is TRBV5-6, the J gene TRBJ2-7, with D uncertain. Germline V CDR1 and CDR2: SGHDT, YYEEEE. The CDR3 runs 16 residues. V was clipped by 4 bases and J by 0 bases, with 17 bases between them. CDR3 sequence (DNA): TGTGCCAGCAGCCTTAACCCGTTGCAGGCCTCCTACGAGCAGTACTTC. Protein product: CASSLNPLQASYEQYF.

V is TRBV6-6 and J is TRBJ2-3, with TRBD1 matching 7 bases. The junction had 10 bases not matched to a gene; V was cut back by 5 bases and J by 2 bases. The CDR3 is 16 residues long. Germline V gives CDR1 MNHNY, CDR2 SVGAGI (reference sequence). The CDR3 loop reads CASSIRTGSYTDTQYF. The CDR3 DNA sequence: TGTGCCAGCAGTATCAGGACAGGTTCTTACACAGATACGCAGTATTTT.

The chain recombines TRBV5-5 with TRBJ2-7; D is undetermined. The CDR3 is made up of 15 amino acids. Trimming left V 5 bases short and J 1 base short, with 16 bases between. Germline V gene lookup returns CDR1 SGHKS and CDR2 YYEKEE (reference sequence). The CDR3 reads CASRQEDGRSYEQYF. In DNA form, the CDR3 reads TGTGCCAGCAGGCAAGAGGACGGGCGATCCTACGAGCAGTACTTC.

This chain joins TRBV5-4 and TRBJ1-2; 12 positions agree with TRBD1. The CDR3 runs 15 residues. J gave up 6 bases and V 3 bases, and 6 bases lay outside the gene matches. From germline, CDR1 is SGHNT and CDR2 YYREEE (reference sequence). The CDR3 region has the DNA TGTGCCAGCAGCTGGGGGGGACAGGGGGCTGATGGCTACACCTTC. Its translation: CASSWGGQGADGYTF.

The V and J genes are TRBV5-1 and TRBJ2-2; 8 nucleotides agree with TRBD1. Trimming at V came to 6 bases and at J to 4 bases, leaving 8 bases not matched to a gene. The CDR3 is 15 residues long. CDR1 SGHRS and CDR2 YFSETQ come from the germline V gene. The CDR3 loop reads CASTLVGTGTGELFF. The CDR3 region has the DNA TGCGCCAGCACCCTTGTGGGGACAGGCACCGGGGAGCTGTTTTTT.

The chain employs TRBV11-2 and TRBJ1-2; D is undetermined. Trimming took off 1 base at V and 3 bases at J, with 15 bases between the two ends. Germline V gene lookup returns CDR1 SGHAT and CDR2 FQNNGV. This CDR3 spans 16 amino acids. This chain's CDR3 is CASSLVSGGPDYGYTF. The CDR3 region has the DNA TGTGCCAGCAGCTTAGTAAGTGGTGGTCCGGACTATGGCTACACCTTC. The full variable domain, with the rest looked up from reference TRBV11-2 and TRBJ1-2, is EAGVAQSPRYKIIEKRQSVAFWCNPISGHATLYWYQQILGQGPKLLIQFQNNGVVDDSQLPKDRFSAERLKGVDSTLKIQPAKLEDSAVYLCASSLVSGGPDYGYTFGSGTRLTVV.

The chain uses TRBV6-6 and TRBJ1-1; a weak D match, TRBD1 (5 bases). This CDR3 has 13 amino acids. CDR1 is MNHNY and CDR2 is SVGAGI in the germline V gene (reference sequence). V was clipped by 6 bases and J by 6 bases, with 14 bases between them. CDR3 loop: CASSSTAGSEAFF. The CDR3 bases are TGTGCCAGCAGCTCAACGGCAGGGTCTGAAGCTTTCTTT.

The chain couples TRBV5-1 to TRBJ2-2, with a tentative D call TRBD2 (6 bases). The CDR3 covers 15 residues. The germline V and J ends were trimmed by 5 bases and 6 bases, with 17 bases remaining between them. Germline V gives CDR1 SGHRS, CDR2 YFSETQ. The CDR3 reads CASRVSGSGSGELFF. CDR3 nucleotides: TGCGCCAGCAGGGTCTCCGGGAGTGGCTCCGGGGAGCTGTTTTTT.

This chain connects TRBV19 to TRBJ2-5, with D hard to call. CDR1 and CDR2 (germline): LNHDA, SQIVND (reference sequence). The CDR3 has 13 residues. V lost 5 bases, J lost 1 base, and 8 bases lay in between. The CDR3 loop is CASSPVPQETQYF. Here the CDR3 DNA reads TGTGCCAGTAGTCCCGTGCCCCAAGAGACCCAGTACTTC.

This rearrangement joins TRBV6-5 to TRBJ2-7; D may correspond to TRBD1 or TRBD2 (6 bases each). The germline V and J ends were trimmed by 1 base and 2 bases, with 9 bases remaining between them. This CDR3 region has 14 residues. CDR1 is MNHEY and CDR2 is SVGAGI in the germline V gene. The CDR3 bases are TGTGCCAGCAGTTACTTAGGGGGGACCTACGAGCAGTACTTC. Its translation is CASSYLGGTYEQYF.